This TCR beta chain was obtained from a study of cytomegalovirus exposure and HLA in healthy donors. On the study more broadly: A subsequent analysis stated that the 95 to 150 validation repertoires were run on the same platform as the approximately 610 first-cohort repertoires. Regarding the study as a whole: Specific recognition of CMV antigens was confirmed in vitro for a few chains (all CMV-associated).

The CDR3 has 16 residues. The germline V and J ends were trimmed by 6 bases and 2 bases, with 17 bases remaining between them. Looked up from germline, CDR1 is KGHSH and CDR2 is LQKENI. Worth noting for this clone: Its antigen is currently unknown.

TCRdb's table, derived via immunoSEQ multiplex PCR, lists solely in-frame clones and lacks some. This sample carries some 59,000 clones, 75% to 90% of them seen once, and the ten largest clones take around 14%. The chain couples TRBV18 to TRBJ1-5, with TRBD1 as a possible D gene (6 bases). The receptor comes from a woman aged 18-29 years in good health and CMV-seronegative. Sample: PBMCs. The CDR3 DNA follows: TGTGCCAGCTCCTCGGGGGGGGCTAAGGGCAATCAGCCCCAGCATTTT. The encoded protein is CASSSGGAKGNQPQHF.